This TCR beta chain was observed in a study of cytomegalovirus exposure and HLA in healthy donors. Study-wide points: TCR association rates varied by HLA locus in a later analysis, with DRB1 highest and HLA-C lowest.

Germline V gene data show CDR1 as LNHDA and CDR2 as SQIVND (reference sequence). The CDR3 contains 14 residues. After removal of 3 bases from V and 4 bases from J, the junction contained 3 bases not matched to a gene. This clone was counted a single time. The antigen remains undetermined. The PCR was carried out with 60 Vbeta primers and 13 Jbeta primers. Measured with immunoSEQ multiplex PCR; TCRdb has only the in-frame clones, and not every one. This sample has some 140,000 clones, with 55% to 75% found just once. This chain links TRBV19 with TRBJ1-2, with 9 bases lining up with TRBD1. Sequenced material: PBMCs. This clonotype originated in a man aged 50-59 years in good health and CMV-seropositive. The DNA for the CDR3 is TGTGCCAGTAGTATTGGACAGGGGCGCTATGGCTACACCTTC. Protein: CASSIGQGRYGYTF.